This note documents a single T cell receptor (beta chain) sequence. This entry is derived from a study of technical replicates of blood from a handful of donors. The germline gives CDR1 LNHNV, CDR2 YYDKDF (reference sequence). V was trimmed by 0 bases and J by 3 bases, leaving 11 bases between them. The CDR3 runs 16 residues. TCRdb's copy holds only in-frame clones and misses some; the assay was immunoSEQ multiplex PCR. The data hold around 79,000 clones, with 91% observed a single time. The receptor was isolated from a human donor in good health. Some clones in this sample may be carry-over from other donors' samples. The sample comprised T cells isolated from PBMCs. The chain joins TRBV15 to TRBJ2-2; D is perhaps TRBD1 (5 bases). The CDR3 coding sequence is TGTGCCACCAGCAGAGAGTCCCTAGGGGACACCGGGGAGCTGTTTTTT. It specifies CATSRESLGDTGELFF.